One sample yielded the 8 T cell receptor beta chains listed below, sequenced in a study of neurological immune-mediated disorders. MiXCR was run by TCRdb on the 5' RACE reads, yielding one entry per CDR3 protein. Of 60,000 to 85,000 distinct CDR3 sequences in the sample, around 5% were seen once. The material sequenced was PBMCs. The source is a man aged 18 to 35 with multiple sclerosis.

This clonotype came up a few times. This may be a read error, as it is one base from a much larger clone. This is likely a read error, given that the CDR3 carries no conserved phenylalanine or tryptophan at its end. The rearrangement uses TRBV2 and TRBJ1-2; 7 positions match TRBD1. The J segment lost 4 bases and the V segment lost 6 bases, leaving 8 bases of the junction unmatched. CDR1 is SNHLY, CDR2 FYNNEI, per germline. This CDR3 region has 14 residues. CDR3 region: CASSTGQVIYGYTI. The CDR3 DNA reads as TGTGCCAGCAGCACAGGACAGGTTATCTATGGCTACACCATC.

In this sample, this clonotype turned up many times. The chain has TRBV20-1 and TRBJ2-3; 10 bases align to TRBD2. V was pared by 3 bases and J by 5 bases, with 2 bases of the junction left unmatched. This CDR3 has 13 amino acids. Germline CDR1 reads DFQATT; CDR2 reads SNEGSKA (reference sequence). As DNA, the CDR3 is TGCAGTGCTAGCCTAGCGGGAGTAGATACGCAGTATTTT. Its translation is CSASLAGVDTQYF.

This clonotype was observed many times. The rearrangement links TRBV10-3 to TRBJ2-2; no firm D call. The germline V gene has CDR1 ENHRY and CDR2 SYGVKD. The CDR3 has 13 residues. The ends were cut back, 10 bases at V and 2 bases at J, with 11 bases in the middle. This CDR3 is CATRDPNTGELFF. CDR3 nucleotides: TGTGCCACCCGCGACCCTAACACCGGGGAGCTGTTTTTT.

This clonotype was counted at least ten times. The CDR3 loop reads CATSDSAAGELFF. DNA of the CDR3: TGTGCCACCAGTGATTCCGCCGCCGGGGAGCTGTTTTTT. This chain joins TRBV24-1 and TRBJ2-2; D uncertain. CDR1 and CDR2 (germline): KGHDR, SFDVKD. CDR3 length: 13 amino acids. Trimming cost V 2 bases and J 6 bases, with 6 bases left between them.

This clonotype was picked up many times. The rearrangement joins TRBV10-2 to TRBJ2-3; D not resolved. Germline CDR1 is WSHSY and CDR2 is SAAADI. The CDR3 spans 12 residues. V was shortened by 3 bases and J by 2 bases, with 3 bases between the two germline ends. The CDR3 is CASSDYTDTQYF. CDR3 sequence (DNA): TGCGCCAGCAGTGACTACACAGATACGCAGTATTTT.

This clonotype was recorded many times. The CDR3 loop reads CASSSSGTGSTEAFF. As DNA, the CDR3 is TGTGCCAGCAGTTCGTCCGGGACGGGGAGCACTGAAGCTTTCTTT. The chain uses TRBV12-3 or TRBV12-4 and TRBJ1-1, with D possibly matching TRBD1 (5 bases). V was cut by 4 bases and J by 4 bases, with 16 bases left in between. This CDR3 has 15 amino acids.

This clonotype was recorded many times. The rearrangement joins TRBV7-6 to TRBJ2-7, with D perhaps matching TRBD1 (6 bases). Trimming stripped 2 bases from V and 0 bases from J, with 11 bases between. The CDR3 runs to 15 residues. In germline, CDR1 is SGHVS, CDR2 FNYEAQ. The CDR3, as DNA: TGTGCCAGCAGCTTACAGGACAGATCCTCCTACGAGCAGTACTTC. The encoded protein is CASSLQDRSSYEQYF.

This clonotype was counted at least ten times. The chain joins TRBV5-1 to TRBJ2-2; 9 nucleotides match TRBD1. Germline values: CDR1 SGHRS, CDR2 YFSETQ. Trimming removed 4 bases from V and 5 bases from J; junction bases left unmatched: 6. CDR3 size: 15 residues. For the CDR3, the DNA is TGCGCCAGCAGCGCGGGACAGGGTGAAACCGGGGAGCTGTTTTTT. As protein: CASSAGQGETGELFF.